This TCR beta chain was retrieved from a study of T cell responses to AZD1222 COVID-19 vaccine. The data were produced by immunoSEQ multiplex PCR, yet TCRdb's version contains in-frame clones alone and is incomplete. The sample comprises about 190,000 clones, approximately 92% of which are singletons, and less than 4.5% rests with the top ten. This sample comprised peripheral blood, obtained 28 days after the second dose of the MenACWY control vaccine. The sequence derives from an adult who received the MenACWY meningococcal vaccine as a control.

The CDR3 spells CASSAPGTGGRKTQYF. As DNA, the CDR3 is TGTGCCAGCAGCGCCCCCGGGACAGGGGGGAGAAAGACCCAGTACTTC. The chain combines TRBV7-2 with TRBJ2-5; 11 bases match TRBD1. The CDR3 totals 16 residues. V dropped 5 bases and J dropped 6; count of bases not matched to a gene: 11. In germline, CDR1 is SGHTA, CDR2 FQGNSA. Based on the CDR3 plus reference TRBV7-2 and TRBJ2-5, the full variable domain is GAGVSQSPSNKVTEKGKDVELRCDPISGHTALYWYRQSLGQGLEFLIYFQGNSAPDKSGLPSDRFSAERTGGSVSTLTIQRTQQEDSAVYLCASSAPGTGGRKTQYFGPGTRLLVL.